The entry below describes one T cell receptor (beta chain). The data derive from a study of blood T cell repertoires in COVID-19. Individuals aged about 18 to 89 years were recruited from 24 US areas. Sequencing used immunoSEQ multiplex PCR; TCRdb keeps in-frame clones, though not all of them. The table lists approximately 280,000 clones, roughly 89% of them singletons. The CDR3 runs 10 residues. The germline V and J ends were trimmed by 6 bases and 6 bases, with 8 bases remaining between them. Germline CDR1 is DFQATT and CDR2 is SNEGSKA (reference sequence). The chain joins TRBV20-1 to TRBJ1-2, with D hard to call. This clonotype originated in a woman in her sixties who had recovered from COVID-19. The material sequenced was PBMCs or T cells enriched from blood (not recorded which). CDR3 protein: CSAPGNGYTF. In nucleotides, the CDR3 is TGCAGTGCCCCCGGGAATGGCTACACCTTC.